Below, 11 T cell receptor beta chains from the same sample are listed, as sequenced in a study of spatial heterogeneity in lung cancer. Stated time point: sample taken at primary tumor resection. Unsorted samples of tumor, nontumor lung or frozen PBMC had their whole RNA sequenced. One entry per CDR3 protein results from TCRdb running MiXCR on the 5' RACE reads. Seen here are about 21,000 distinct CDR3 sequences, under 6% observed once, and the top ten hold 6.5% to 9%. The specimen was PBMCs, collected at surgery. These TCRs come from a male donor with early-stage non-small cell lung cancer.

This clonotype was detected ten times or more. This chain uses TRBV6-1 with TRBJ1-6, with 9 nucleotides matching TRBD1. In germline, CDR1 is MNHNS, CDR2 SASEGT. The length of the CDR3 is 17 residues. V was pared by 1 base and J by 0 bases, with 1 base of the junction left unmatched. The CDR3 sequence is CASSEEQGASYNSPLHF. CDR3 DNA sequence: TGTGCCAGCAGTGAAGAACAGGGGGCCTCCTATAATTCACCCCTCCACTTT.

The sample holds many counts of this clonotype. This chain links TRBV25-1 with TRBJ2-1; TRBD2 matches 9 bases. V was clipped by 3 bases and J by 7 bases; unmatched bases: 7. This CDR3 is 15 amino acids long. Germline CDR1 MGHDK, CDR2 SYGVNS. In DNA form, the CDR3 reads TGTGCCAGCAGTGATCAGGGACTAGCACCGAATGAGCAGTTCTTC. Protein: CASSDQGLAPNEQFF.

This clonotype was recorded at least ten times. The rearrangement joins TRBV18 to TRBJ1-2; TRBD1 agrees at 7 bases. Germline lookup yields CDR1 KGHSH and CDR2 LQKENI. With V trimmed by 4 bases and J by 3 bases, 11 bases remained unmatched. CDR3 length: 16 residues. This CDR3 is CASSLHPRTGYYGYTF. The CDR3, as DNA: TGTGCCAGCTCACTACACCCCCGGACAGGATACTATGGCTACACCTTC. The whole variable domain, remainder taken from reference TRBV18 and TRBJ1-2, is NAGVMQNPRHLVRRRGQEARLRCSPMKGHSHVYWYRQLPEEGLKFMVYLQKENIIDESGMPKERFSAEFPKEGPSILRIQQVVRGDSAAYFCASSLHPRTGYYGYTFGSGTRLTVV.

This clonotype showed up many times. The chain employs TRBV5-4 and TRBJ2-4; D perhaps matches TRBD1 (6 bases). CDR1 SGHNT and CDR2 YYREEE come from the germline V gene (reference sequence). V dropped 4 bases and J dropped 5 bases, with 13 bases sitting between them. This CDR3 has 14 amino acids. CDR3: CASSDTGMENIQYF. DNA of the CDR3: TGTGCCAGCAGCGATACAGGGATGGAAAACATTCAGTACTTC.

This clonotype was detected a few times. V and J are TRBV6-5 and TRBJ2-7; 9 bases are shared with TRBD1. The CDR3 runs to 15 residues. Losses at the gene ends were 2 bases for V and 2 bases for J; bases not matched to a gene: 4. The germline CDR1 and CDR2 sequences are MNHEY and SVGAGI. The chain's CDR3 is CASSYDGQGTYEQYF. The CDR3 DNA is TGTGCCAGCAGTTACGACGGACAGGGGACCTACGAGCAGTACTTC.

The gene calls are TRBV7-2 and TRBJ2-7; D might be TRBD1 or TRBD2, each matching 5 bases. Between the trimmed V and J ends, which lost 4 bases and 6 bases, there was a span of 16 bases. This CDR3 spans 14 amino acids. Germline V lookup: CDR1 SGHTA, CDR2 FQGNSA. This CDR3 is CASSSDWGKGEQYF. CDR3 bases: TGTGCCAGCAGCTCCGACTGGGGGAAAGGCGAGCAGTACTTC.

This clonotype is classed as medium-sized. The chain employs TRBV5-1 and TRBJ2-1; D is ambiguous. Germline CDR1 SGHRS, CDR2 YFSETQ. The CDR3 consists of 11 residues. Trimming pared 5 bases from V and 9 bases from J, leaving 9 bases between. The CDR3 sequence is CASSYSTEQFF. The CDR3 DNA reads TGCGCCAGCAGTTATAGCACTGAGCAGTTCTTC.

By proportion, this clonotype is medium-sized. The chain is built from TRBV12-3 or TRBV12-4 and TRBJ1-1; 9 nucleotides line up with TRBD1. V dropped 5 bases and J dropped 1; count of bases not matched to a gene: 5. The CDR3 is made up of 15 amino acids. The CDR3 DNA is TGTGCCAGCAGTCCCCGGACAGGGGAGAACACTGAAGCTTTCTTT. As protein: CASSPRTGENTEAFF.

This clonotype was recorded many times. The chain joins TRBV7-3 to TRBJ2-3; D remains unclear. The germline V and J ends were trimmed by 4 bases and 2 bases, with 13 bases remaining between them. CDR1 is SGHTA, CDR2 FQGTGA, per germline. The CDR3 sequence is 15 residues long. CDR3 in DNA: TGTGCCAGCAGCTCGAACGGAAGAACCACAGATACGCAGTATTTT. This codes for CASSSNGRTTDTQYF.

This clonotype was counted at least ten times. V gene TRBV7-9 combines with J gene TRBJ2-7; D is unresolved. Germline V gene data show CDR1 as SEHNR and CDR2 as FQNEAQ (reference sequence). V lost 3 bases and J 6 bases, leaving 12 bases between the germline ends. The CDR3 is 13 amino acids. The CDR3, as DNA: TGTGCCAGCAGCTTGACCACGTCTTCCGAGCAGTACTTC. Translated: CASSLTTSSEQYF.

This clonotype was found many times. This sequence joins TRBV6-2 or TRBV6-3 and TRBJ1-2; 7 bases line up with TRBD1. Germline V gene data show CDR1 as MNHEY and CDR2 as SVGEGT. V shed 6 bases, J shed 5 bases, and the junction held 6 bases outside the gene matches. There are 13 residues in the CDR3. CDR3 in DNA: TGTGCCAGCAGCAAGGGACAGTTATATGGCTACACCTTC. Its protein product is CASSKGQLYGYTF.